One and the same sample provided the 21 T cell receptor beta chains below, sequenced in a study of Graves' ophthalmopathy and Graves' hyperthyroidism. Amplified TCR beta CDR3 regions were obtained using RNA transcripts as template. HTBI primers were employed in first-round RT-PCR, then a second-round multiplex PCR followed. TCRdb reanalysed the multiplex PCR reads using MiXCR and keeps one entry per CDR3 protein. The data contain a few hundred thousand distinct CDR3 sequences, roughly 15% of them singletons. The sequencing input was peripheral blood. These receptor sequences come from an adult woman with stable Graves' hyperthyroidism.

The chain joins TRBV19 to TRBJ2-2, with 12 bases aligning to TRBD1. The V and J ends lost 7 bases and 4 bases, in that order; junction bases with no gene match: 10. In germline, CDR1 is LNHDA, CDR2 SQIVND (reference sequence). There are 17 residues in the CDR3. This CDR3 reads CASNPGTGGTVTGELFF. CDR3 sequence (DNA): TGTGCCAGTAACCCCGGGACAGGGGGCACAGTCACCGGGGAGCTGTTTTTT.

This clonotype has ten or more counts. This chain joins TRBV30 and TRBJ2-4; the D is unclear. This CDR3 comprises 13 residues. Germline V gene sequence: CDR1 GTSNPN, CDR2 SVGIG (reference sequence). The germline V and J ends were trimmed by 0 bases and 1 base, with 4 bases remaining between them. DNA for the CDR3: TGTGCCTGGAGTGTCTTTGCCAAAAACATTCAGTACTTC. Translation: CAWSVFAKNIQYF.

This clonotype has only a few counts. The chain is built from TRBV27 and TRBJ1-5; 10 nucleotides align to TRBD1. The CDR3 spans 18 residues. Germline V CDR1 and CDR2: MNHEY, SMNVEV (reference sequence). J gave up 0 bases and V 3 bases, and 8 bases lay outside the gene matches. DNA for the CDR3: TGTGCCAGCAGTTTCCGGGACAGGGGAGGGTATAGCAATCAGCCCCAGCATTTT. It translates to CASSFRDRGGYSNQPQHF.

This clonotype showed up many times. CDR3 loop: CASDTAWEGEVGNQPQHF. The CDR3 DNA follows: TGTGCCAGCGATACAGCCTGGGAGGGTGAGGTAGGAAATCAGCCCCAGCATTTT. The V call is TRBV27, the J call TRBJ1-5, with unresolved D. Looked up from germline, CDR1 is MNHEY and CDR2 is SMNVEV (reference sequence). Deletions cut 8 bases from V and 4 bases from J, with 27 bases between. The CDR3 contains 18 residues.

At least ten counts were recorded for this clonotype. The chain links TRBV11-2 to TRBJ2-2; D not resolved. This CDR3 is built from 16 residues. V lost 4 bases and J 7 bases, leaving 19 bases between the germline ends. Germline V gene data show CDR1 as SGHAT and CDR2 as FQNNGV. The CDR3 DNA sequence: TGTGCCAGCAGCTCTGGAAAAGGGTGGTTGGTCGGGGAGCTGTTTTTT. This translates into CASSSGKGWLVGELFF.

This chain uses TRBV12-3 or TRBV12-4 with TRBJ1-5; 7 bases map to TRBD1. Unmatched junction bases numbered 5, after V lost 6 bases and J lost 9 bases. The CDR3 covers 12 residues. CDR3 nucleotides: TGTGCCAGCAGCACAGGACAGGTGCCCCAGCATTTT. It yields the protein CASSTGQVPQHF.

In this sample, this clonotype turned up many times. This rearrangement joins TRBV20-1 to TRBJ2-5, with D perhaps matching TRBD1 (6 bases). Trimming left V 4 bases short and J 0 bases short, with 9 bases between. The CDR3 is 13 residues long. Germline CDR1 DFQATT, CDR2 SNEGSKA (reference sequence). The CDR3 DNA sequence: TGCAGTGCTATCCGGGACAACCAAGAGACCCAGTACTTC. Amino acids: CSAIRDNQETQYF.

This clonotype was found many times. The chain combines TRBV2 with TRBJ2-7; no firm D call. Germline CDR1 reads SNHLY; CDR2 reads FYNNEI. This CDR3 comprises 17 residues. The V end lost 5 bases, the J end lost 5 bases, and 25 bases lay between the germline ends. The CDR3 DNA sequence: TGTGCCAGCAGTCTACCCCTGGATAGACGCGATAGGGACGAGCAGTACTTC. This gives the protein CASSLPLDRRDRDEQYF.

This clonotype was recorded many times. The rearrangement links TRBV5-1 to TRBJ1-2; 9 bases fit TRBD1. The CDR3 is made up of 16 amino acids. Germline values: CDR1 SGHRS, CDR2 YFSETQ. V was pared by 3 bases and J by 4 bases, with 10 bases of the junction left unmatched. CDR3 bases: TGCGCCAGCAGCTCGGGACAGGGCCTCATTCCCTATGGCTACACCTTC. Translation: CASSSGQGLIPYGYTF.

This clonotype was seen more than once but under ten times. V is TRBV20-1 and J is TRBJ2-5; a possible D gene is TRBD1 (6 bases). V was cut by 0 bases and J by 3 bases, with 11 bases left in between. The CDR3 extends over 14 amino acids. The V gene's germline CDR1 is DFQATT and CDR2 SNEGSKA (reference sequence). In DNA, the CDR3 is TGCAGTGCTAGAGATCCGAGGGGGAAAGAGACCCAGTACTTC. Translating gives CSARDPRGKETQYF.

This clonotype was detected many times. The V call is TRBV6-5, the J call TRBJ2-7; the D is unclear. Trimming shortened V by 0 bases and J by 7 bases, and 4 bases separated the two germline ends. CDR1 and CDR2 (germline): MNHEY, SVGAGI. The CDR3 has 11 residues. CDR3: CASSYSSEQYF. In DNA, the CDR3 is TGTGCCAGCAGTTACTCGAGTGAGCAGTACTTC.

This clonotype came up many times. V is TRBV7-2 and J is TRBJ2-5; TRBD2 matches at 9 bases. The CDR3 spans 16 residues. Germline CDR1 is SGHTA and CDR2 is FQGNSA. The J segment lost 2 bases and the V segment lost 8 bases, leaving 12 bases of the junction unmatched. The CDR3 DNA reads TGTGCCAGCCAGATTAATAGCGGGAGACGGCAAGAGACCCAGTACTTC. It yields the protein CASQINSGRRQETQYF.

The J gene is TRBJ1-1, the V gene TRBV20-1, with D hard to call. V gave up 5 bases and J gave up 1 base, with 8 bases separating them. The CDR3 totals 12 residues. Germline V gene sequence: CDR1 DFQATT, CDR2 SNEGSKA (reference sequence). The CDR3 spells CSAWMENTEAFF. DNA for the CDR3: TGCAGTGCTTGGATGGAGAACACTGAAGCTTTCTTT.

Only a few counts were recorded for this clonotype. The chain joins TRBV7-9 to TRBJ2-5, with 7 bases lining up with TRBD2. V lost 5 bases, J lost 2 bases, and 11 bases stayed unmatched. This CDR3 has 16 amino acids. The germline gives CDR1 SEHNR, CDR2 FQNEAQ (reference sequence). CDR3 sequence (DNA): TGTGCCAGCAGCCTTACACATGGACTAGATCAAGAGACCCAGTACTTC. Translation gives CASSLTHGLDQETQYF. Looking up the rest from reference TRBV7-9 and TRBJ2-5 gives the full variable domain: DTGVSQNPRHKITKRGQNVTFRCDPISEHNRLYWYRQTLGQGPEFLTYFQNEAQLEKSRLLSDRFSAERPKGSFSTLEIQRTEQGDSAMYLCASSLTHGLDQETQYFGPGTRLLVL.

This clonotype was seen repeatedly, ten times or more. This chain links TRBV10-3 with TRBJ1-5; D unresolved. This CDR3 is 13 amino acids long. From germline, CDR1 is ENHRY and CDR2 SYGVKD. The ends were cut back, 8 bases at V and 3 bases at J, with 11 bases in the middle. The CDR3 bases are TGTGCCATCGGGGAGGTAGCCAATCAGCCCCAGCATTTT. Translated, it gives CAIGEVANQPQHF.

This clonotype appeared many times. CDR3 in DNA: TGTGCCAGCAGTGCGGCAGGGAGTAATTCACCCCTCCACTTT. This encodes CASSAAGSNSPLHF. The chain combines TRBV2 with TRBJ1-6; TRBD1 might be the D (5 bases). From germline, CDR1 is SNHLY and CDR2 FYNNEI. CDR3 length: 14 residues. With 4 bases removed from V and 6 bases from J, the gap between germline ends came to 10 bases.

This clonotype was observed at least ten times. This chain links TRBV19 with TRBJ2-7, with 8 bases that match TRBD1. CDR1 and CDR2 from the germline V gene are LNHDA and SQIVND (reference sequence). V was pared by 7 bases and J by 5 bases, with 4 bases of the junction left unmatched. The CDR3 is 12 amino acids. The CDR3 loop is CASTAGGDEQYF. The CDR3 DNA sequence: TGTGCCAGTACCGCAGGGGGCGACGAGCAGTACTTC.

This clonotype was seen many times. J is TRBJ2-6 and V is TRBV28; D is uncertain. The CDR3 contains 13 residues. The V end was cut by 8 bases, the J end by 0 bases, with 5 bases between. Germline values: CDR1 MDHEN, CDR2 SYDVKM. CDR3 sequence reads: CASSSSGANVLTF. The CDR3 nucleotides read TGTGCCAGCTCGAGCTCTGGGGCCAACGTCCTGACTTTC. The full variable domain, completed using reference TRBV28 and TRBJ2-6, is DVKVTQSSRYLVKRTGEKVFLECVQDMDHENMFWYRQDPGLGLRLIYFSYDVKMKEKGDIPEGYSVSREKKERFSLILESASTNQTSMYLCASSSSGANVLTFGAGSRLTVL.

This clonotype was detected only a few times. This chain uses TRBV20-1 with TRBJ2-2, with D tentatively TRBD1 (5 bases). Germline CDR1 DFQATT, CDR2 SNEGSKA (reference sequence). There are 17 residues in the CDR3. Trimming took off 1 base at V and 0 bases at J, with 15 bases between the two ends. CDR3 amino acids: CSARGSRQRTNTGELFF. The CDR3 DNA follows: TGCAGTGCTAGAGGTTCGAGACAGAGAACGAACACCGGGGAGCTGTTTTTT.

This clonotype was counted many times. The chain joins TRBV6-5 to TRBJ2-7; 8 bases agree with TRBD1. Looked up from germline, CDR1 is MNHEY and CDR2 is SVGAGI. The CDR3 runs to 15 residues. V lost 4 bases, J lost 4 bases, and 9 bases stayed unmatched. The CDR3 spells CASSSVPGGGYEQYF. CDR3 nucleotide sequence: TGTGCCAGCAGTTCCGTCCCAGGGGGCGGTTACGAGCAGTACTTC.

CDR3 nucleotides: TGTGCCAGCGAGAGGGCTAACTATGGCTACACCTTC. It is translated as CASERANYGYTF. The chain combines TRBV12-3 or TRBV12-4 with TRBJ1-2; D is uncertain. This CDR3 is 12 amino acids long. Trimming stripped 8 bases from V and 0 bases from J, with 7 bases between.